Each of the 10 T cell receptor beta chains below was sequenced from the same sample in a study of shared clonotypes between healthy human individuals (dated by TCRdb to 2020 to 2022). CD8 naive samples were obtained by positive selection for CCR7 among CD45RO-negative cells, yielding a CD45RA+CCR7+ population from which TemRA cells were excluded. Library construction relied on the immunoSEQ multiplex PCR assay. In its TCRdb copy, this immuneACCESS table keeps in-frame sequences only and misses some clones. Where compared with another copy, unresolved V genes explain less than half of these, and the others have no known cause. The sample profile shows millions of clones; approximately 95% of them were found once. The ten top clones hold about 1.1% of the sample. Specimen: naive CD8+ T cells sorted from blood. The sample's cell subset or site label is to be understood as: CD45RA+CCR7+. These receptors all stem from a man between 18 and 29 years old in good health.

This clone came up once. The chain is built from TRBV2 and TRBJ1-3; D remains unclear. Germline CDR1 is SNHLY and CDR2 is FYNNEI. This CDR3 is 13 amino acids long. V lost 9 bases, J lost 0 bases, and 9 bases lay in between. The DNA for the CDR3 is TGTGCCAGTTGGACCAGCTCTGGAAACACCATATATTTT. It specifies CASWTSSGNTIYF.

The chain couples TRBV9 to TRBJ2-5; 8 bases fit TRBD2. V shed 0 bases, J shed 1 base, and the junction held 5 bases outside the gene matches. CDR1 is SGDLS and CDR2 is YYNGEE in the germline V gene. The CDR3 totals 16 residues. The CDR3: CASSVGASGRQETQYF. As DNA, the CDR3 is TGTGCCAGCAGCGTAGGGGCTAGCGGGCGCCAAGAGACCCAGTACTTC.

The chain joins TRBV5-1 to TRBJ2-7; D call uncertain. The CDR3 is 15 amino acids. Trimming took 0 bases from V and 1 from J, leaving 11 bases between them. Germline assignment: CDR1 SGHRS and CDR2 YFSETQ. In DNA, the CDR3 is TGCGCCAGCAGCTTGGCGGCAGCAATTTCCTACGAGCAGTACTTC. This encodes CASSLAAAISYEQYF.

A remark on this clone: Other DNA sequences from this sample encode an identical CDR3 as well. This chain connects TRBV7-9 to TRBJ2-7, with unresolved D. Trimming cost V 4 bases and J 0 bases, with 13 bases left between them. CDR3 length: 15 amino acids. The germline V gene encodes CDR1 SEHNR and CDR2 FQNEAQ (reference sequence). The CDR3 reads CASSSPARSSYEQYF. The CDR3 DNA is TGTGCCAGCAGCTCCCCAGCGAGGAGCTCCTACGAGCAGTACTTC.

V usage is TRBV19 and J usage is TRBJ1-1; D is possibly TRBD1 (6 bases). Trimming removed 3 bases from V and 4 bases from J, with 24 bases in between. The length of the CDR3 is 18 residues. Per germline, CDR1 LNHDA and CDR2 SQIVND (reference sequence). The CDR3 bases are TGTGCCAGTAGTATCTCCAGGGACTCGGCAGGGGTGTTCACTGAAGCTTTCTTT. Translating gives CASSISRDSAGVFTEAFF.

The chain has TRBV27 and TRBJ2-1, with D possibly being TRBD2 (6 bases). This CDR3 is built from 15 residues. V lost 0 bases to trimming and J lost 7 bases, with 13 bases between them. The germline V gene encodes CDR1 MNHEY and CDR2 SMNVEV (reference sequence). CDR3 sequence: CASSLSPGVQNEQFF. CDR3 in DNA: TGTGCCAGCAGTTTATCCCCGGGAGTCCAGAATGAGCAGTTCTTC.

The chain carries TRBV28 and TRBJ2-7; 7 bases line up with TRBD1. J lost 2 bases, V lost 5 bases, and 6 bases had no gene match. This CDR3 spans 14 amino acids. CDR1 and CDR2 from the germline V gene are MDHEN and SYDVKM. CDR3 protein: CASSRDRYPYEQYF. CDR3 nucleotides: TGTGCCAGCAGTCGGGACAGATACCCCTACGAGCAGTACTTC. The full variable domain, completed using reference TRBV28 and TRBJ2-7, is DVKVTQSSRYLVKRTGEKVFLECVQDMDHENMFWYRQDPGLGLRLIYFSYDVKMKEKGDIPEGYSVSREKKERFSLILESASTNQTSMYLCASSRDRYPYEQYFGPGTRLTVT.

The chain uses TRBV6-1 and TRBJ2-7; TRBD2 agrees at 8 bases. The CDR3 length is 14 residues. V was clipped by 1 base and J by 3 bases; unmatched bases: 2. Germline V gene sequence: CDR1 MNHNS, CDR2 SASEGT. The CDR3 coding sequence is TGTGCCAGCAGTGAAGGCCGGGAGGGCTACGAGCAGTACTTC. This gives the protein CASSEGREGYEQYF.

The chain couples TRBV5-1 to TRBJ2-1, with D hard to call. Germline CDR1 and CDR2: SGHRS and YFSETQ. V was cut by 0 bases and J by 1 base, with 11 bases left in between. The CDR3 has 16 amino acids. CDR3 protein: CASSLGSALSYNEQFF. CDR3 nucleotide sequence: TGCGCCAGCAGCTTGGGATCGGCGTTATCCTACAATGAGCAGTTCTTC.

The V call is TRBV5-1, the J call TRBJ2-7; 11 bases are shared with TRBD1. CDR3 length: 17 amino acids. J lost 4 bases, V lost 3 bases, and 12 bases had no gene match. CDR1 is SGHRS, CDR2 YFSETQ, per germline. The CDR3 sequence is CASSSGQGATASYEQYF. As DNA, the CDR3 is TGCGCCAGCAGCTCCGGACAGGGGGCTACTGCCAGTTACGAGCAGTACTTC. Based on the CDR3 plus reference TRBV5-1 and TRBJ2-7, the full variable domain is KAGVTQTPRYLIKTRGQQVTLSCSPISGHRSVSWYQQTPGQGLQFLFEYFSETQRNKGNFPGRFSGRQFSNSRSEMNVSTLELGDSALYLCASSSGQGATASYEQYFGPGTRLTVT.